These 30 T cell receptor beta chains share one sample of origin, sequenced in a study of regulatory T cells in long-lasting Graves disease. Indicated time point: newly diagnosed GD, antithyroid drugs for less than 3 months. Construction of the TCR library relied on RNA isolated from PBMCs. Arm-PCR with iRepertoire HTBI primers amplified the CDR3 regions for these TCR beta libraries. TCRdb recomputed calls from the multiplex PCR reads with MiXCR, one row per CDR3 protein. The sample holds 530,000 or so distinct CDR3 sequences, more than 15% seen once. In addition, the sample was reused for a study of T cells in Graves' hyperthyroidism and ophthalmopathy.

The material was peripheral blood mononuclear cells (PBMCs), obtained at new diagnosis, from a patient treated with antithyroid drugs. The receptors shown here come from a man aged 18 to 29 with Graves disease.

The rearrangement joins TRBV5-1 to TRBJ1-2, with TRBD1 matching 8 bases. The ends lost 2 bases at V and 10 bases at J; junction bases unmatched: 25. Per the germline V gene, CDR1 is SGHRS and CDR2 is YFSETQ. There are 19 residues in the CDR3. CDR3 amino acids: CASSFHPTTQDRAVWDYTF. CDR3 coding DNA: TGCGCCAGCAGCTTCCACCCGACAACCCAGGACAGGGCGGTATGGGACTACACCTTC.

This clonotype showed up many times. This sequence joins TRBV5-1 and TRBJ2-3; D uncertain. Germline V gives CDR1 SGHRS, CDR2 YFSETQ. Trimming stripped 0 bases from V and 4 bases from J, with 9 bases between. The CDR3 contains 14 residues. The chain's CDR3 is CASSLDLGPDTQYF. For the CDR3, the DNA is TGCGCCAGCAGCTTGGATTTAGGCCCAGATACGCAGTATTTT.

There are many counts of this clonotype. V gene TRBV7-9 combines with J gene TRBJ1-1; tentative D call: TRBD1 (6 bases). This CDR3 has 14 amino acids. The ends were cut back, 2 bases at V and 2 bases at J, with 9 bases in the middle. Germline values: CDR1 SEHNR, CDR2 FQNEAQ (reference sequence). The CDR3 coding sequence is TGTGCCAGCAGCTTATTGGGGACAAACACTGAAGCTTTCTTT. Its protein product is CASSLLGTNTEAFF.

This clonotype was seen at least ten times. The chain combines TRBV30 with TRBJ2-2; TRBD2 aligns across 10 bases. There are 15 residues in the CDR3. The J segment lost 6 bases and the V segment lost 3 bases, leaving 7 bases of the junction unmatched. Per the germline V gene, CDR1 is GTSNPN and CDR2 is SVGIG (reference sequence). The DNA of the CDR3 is TGTGCCTGGAGACTAGCGGGACATATCTCCGGGGAGCTGTTTTTT. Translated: CAWRLAGHISGELFF.

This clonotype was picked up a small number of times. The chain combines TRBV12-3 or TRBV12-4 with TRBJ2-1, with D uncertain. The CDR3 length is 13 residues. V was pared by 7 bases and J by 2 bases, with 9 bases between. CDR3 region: CASTPQAYNEQFF. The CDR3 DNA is TGTGCCAGCACCCCCCAGGCCTACAATGAGCAGTTCTTC.

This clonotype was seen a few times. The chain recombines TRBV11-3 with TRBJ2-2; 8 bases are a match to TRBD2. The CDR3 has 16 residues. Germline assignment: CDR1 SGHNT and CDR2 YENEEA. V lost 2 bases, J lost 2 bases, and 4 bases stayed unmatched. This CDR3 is CASSLLLAGNTGELFF. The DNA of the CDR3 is TGTGCCAGCAGCTTACTGCTAGCGGGTAACACCGGGGAGCTGTTTTTT.

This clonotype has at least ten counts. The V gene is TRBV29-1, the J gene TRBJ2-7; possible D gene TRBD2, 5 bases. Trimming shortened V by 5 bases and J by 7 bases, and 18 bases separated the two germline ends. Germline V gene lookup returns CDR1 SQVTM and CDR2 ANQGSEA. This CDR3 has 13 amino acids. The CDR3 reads CSVLGLGSWEQYF. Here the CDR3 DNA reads TGCAGCGTTCTTGGACTGGGCTCCTGGGAGCAGTACTTC.

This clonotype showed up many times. The CDR3 loop reads CASSGGTGKTYEQYF. CDR3 DNA: TGTGCCAGCAGCGGGGGGACAGGGAAGACCTACGAGCAGTACTTC. V gene TRBV7-9 combines with J gene TRBJ2-7; TRBD1 aligns across 9 bases. This CDR3 is 15 amino acids long. The V and J ends lost 5 bases and 2 bases, in that order; junction bases with no gene match: 7. Germline assignment: CDR1 SEHNR and CDR2 FQNEAQ (reference sequence).

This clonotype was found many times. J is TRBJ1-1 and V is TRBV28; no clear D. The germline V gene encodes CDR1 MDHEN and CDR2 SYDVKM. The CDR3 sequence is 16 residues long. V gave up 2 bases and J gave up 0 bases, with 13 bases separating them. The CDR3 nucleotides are TGTGCCAGCAGTTTAACAGTCGGCAGTTTGAACACTGAAGCTTTCTTT. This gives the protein CASSLTVGSLNTEAFF.

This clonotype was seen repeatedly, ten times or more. This CDR3 reads CASSDRDRYNEQFF. Here the CDR3 DNA reads TGTGCCAGCAGCGACCGGGACCGGTACAATGAGCAGTTCTTC. The genes are TRBV11-2 and TRBJ2-1; D may correspond to TRBD1 or TRBD2 (5 bases each). With 5 bases removed from V and 4 bases from J, the gap between germline ends came to 12 bases. Germline values: CDR1 SGHAT, CDR2 FQNNGV. The CDR3 length is 14 residues.

The chain's CDR3 is CASSLGGQGGNEQFF. The CDR3 coding sequence is TGTGCCAGCAGCTTGGGAGGTCAAGGGGGCAATGAGCAGTTCTTC. V gene TRBV5-5 combines with J gene TRBJ2-1; weak D call: TRBD1 (6 bases). Germline lookup yields CDR1 SGHKS and CDR2 YYEKEE (reference sequence). V was cut by 0 bases and J by 6 bases, with 13 bases left in between. This CDR3 is 15 amino acids long.

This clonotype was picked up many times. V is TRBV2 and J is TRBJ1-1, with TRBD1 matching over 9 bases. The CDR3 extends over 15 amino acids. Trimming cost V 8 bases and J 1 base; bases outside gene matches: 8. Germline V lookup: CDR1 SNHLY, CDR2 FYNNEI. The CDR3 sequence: CASEGDRAKNTEAFF. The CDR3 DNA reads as TGTGCCAGCGAGGGGGACAGGGCAAAGAACACTGAAGCTTTCTTT.

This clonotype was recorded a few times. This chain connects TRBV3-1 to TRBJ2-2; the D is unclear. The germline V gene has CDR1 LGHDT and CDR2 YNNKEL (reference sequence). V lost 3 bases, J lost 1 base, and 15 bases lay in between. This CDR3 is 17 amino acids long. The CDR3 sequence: CASSHASDTMNTGELFF. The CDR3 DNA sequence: TGTGCCAGCAGCCACGCGTCGGATACTATGAACACCGGGGAGCTGTTTTTT.

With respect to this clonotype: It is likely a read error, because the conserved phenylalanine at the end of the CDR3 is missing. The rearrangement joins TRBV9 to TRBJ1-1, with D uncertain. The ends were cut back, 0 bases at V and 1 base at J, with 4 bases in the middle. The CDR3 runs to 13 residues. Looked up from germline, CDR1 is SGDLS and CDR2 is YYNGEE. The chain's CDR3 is CASSVARNTEAFL. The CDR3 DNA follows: TGTGCCAGCAGCGTAGCCAGGAACACTGAAGCTTTCCTT.

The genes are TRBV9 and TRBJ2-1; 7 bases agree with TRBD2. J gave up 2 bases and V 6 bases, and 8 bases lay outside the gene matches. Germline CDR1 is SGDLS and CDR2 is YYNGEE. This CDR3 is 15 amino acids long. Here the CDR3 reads CASNPGLVAYNEQFF. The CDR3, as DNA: TGTGCCAGCAACCCAGGACTAGTCGCCTACAATGAGCAGTTCTTC.

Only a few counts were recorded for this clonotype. The CDR3 loop is CSATRTGGEQYF. CDR3 bases: TGCAGTGCTACCAGGACAGGGGGCGAGCAGTACTTC. The chain couples TRBV20-1 to TRBJ2-7; 10 bases map to TRBD1. Unmatched junction bases numbered 3, after V lost 4 bases and J lost 6 bases. The CDR3 is 12 amino acids. Germline V gene lookup returns CDR1 DFQATT and CDR2 SNEGSKA (reference sequence).

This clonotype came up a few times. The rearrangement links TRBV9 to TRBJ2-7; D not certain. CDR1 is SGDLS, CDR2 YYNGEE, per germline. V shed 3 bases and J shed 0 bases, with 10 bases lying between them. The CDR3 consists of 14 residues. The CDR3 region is CASSAASSSYEQYF. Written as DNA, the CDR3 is TGTGCCAGCAGCGCTGCTAGTAGCTCCTACGAGCAGTACTTC.

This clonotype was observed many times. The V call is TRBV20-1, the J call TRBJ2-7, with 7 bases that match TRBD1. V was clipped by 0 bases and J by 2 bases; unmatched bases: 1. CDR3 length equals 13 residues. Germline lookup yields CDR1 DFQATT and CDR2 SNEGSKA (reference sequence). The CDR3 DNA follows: TGCAGTGCTAGAGAGGGGACAGCCTACGAGCAGTACTTC. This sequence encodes CSAREGTAYEQYF.

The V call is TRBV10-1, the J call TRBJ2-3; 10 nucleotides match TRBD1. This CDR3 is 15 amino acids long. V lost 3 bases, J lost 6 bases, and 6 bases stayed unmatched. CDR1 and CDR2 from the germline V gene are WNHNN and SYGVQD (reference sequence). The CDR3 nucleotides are TGCGCCAGCAGTGATGGGACAGGGGAGCTGGATACGCAGTATTTT. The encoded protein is CASSDGTGELDTQYF.

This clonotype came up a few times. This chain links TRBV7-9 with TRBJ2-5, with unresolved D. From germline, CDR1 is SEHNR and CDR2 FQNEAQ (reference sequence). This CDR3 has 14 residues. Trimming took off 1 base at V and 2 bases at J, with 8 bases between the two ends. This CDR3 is CASSLVRSQETQYF. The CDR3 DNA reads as TGTGCCAGCAGCTTAGTACGGAGTCAAGAGACCCAGTACTTC.

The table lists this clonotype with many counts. The CDR3 here is CSARGTGGAYEQYF. The DNA for the CDR3 is TGCAGTGCTAGAGGGACAGGGGGCGCCTACGAGCAGTACTTC. V is TRBV20-1 and J is TRBJ2-7, with 11 bases lining up with TRBD1. This CDR3 contains 14 residues. CDR1 DFQATT and CDR2 SNEGSKA come from the germline V gene (reference sequence). J gave up 2 bases and V 1 base, and 1 base lay outside the gene matches.

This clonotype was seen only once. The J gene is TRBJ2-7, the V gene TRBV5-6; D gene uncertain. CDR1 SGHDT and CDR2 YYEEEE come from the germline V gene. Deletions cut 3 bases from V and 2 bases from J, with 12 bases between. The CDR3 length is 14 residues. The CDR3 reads CASSSNASPYEQYF. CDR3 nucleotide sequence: TGTGCCAGCAGCTCCAATGCGAGTCCCTACGAGCAGTACTTC.

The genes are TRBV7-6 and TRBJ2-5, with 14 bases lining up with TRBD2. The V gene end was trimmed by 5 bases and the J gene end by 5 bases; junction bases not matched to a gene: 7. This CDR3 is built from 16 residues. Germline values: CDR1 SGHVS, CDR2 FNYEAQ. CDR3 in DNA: TGTGCCAGCAGCCAGACTAGCGGGAGGGCCCGTGAGACCCAGTACTTC. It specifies CASSQTSGRARETQYF.

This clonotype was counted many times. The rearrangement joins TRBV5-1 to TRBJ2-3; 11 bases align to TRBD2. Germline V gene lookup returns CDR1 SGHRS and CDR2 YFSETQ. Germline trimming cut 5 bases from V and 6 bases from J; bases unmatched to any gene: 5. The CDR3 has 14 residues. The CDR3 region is CASRLAGEKDTQYF. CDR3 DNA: TGCGCCAGCAGACTAGCGGGAGAGAAGGATACGCAGTATTTT.

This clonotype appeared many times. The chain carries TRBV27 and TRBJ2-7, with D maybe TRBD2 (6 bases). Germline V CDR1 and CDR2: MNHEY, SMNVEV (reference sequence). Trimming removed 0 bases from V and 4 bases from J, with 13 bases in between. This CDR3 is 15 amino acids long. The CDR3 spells CASSLSGGLDYEQYF. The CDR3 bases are TGTGCCAGCAGTTTATCGGGGGGACTTGATTACGAGCAGTACTTC.

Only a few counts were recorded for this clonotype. In DNA form, the CDR3 reads TGCGCCAGCAGCCAAGGACAGCTCTCTGGAAACACCATATATTTT. Its translation: CASSQGQLSGNTIYF. V gene TRBV4-1 combines with J gene TRBJ1-3, with D perhaps TRBD1 (5 bases). Trimming stripped 1 base from V and 0 bases from J, with 7 bases between. Germline CDR1 is MGHRA and CDR2 is YSYEKL. The CDR3 extends over 15 amino acids.

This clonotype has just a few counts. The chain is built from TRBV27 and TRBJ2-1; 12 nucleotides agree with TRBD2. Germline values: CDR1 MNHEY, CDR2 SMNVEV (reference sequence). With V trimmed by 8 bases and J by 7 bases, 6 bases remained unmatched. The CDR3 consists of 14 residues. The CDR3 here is CASERLAGDNEQFF. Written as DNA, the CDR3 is TGTGCCAGCGAACGACTAGCGGGGGATAATGAGCAGTTCTTC.

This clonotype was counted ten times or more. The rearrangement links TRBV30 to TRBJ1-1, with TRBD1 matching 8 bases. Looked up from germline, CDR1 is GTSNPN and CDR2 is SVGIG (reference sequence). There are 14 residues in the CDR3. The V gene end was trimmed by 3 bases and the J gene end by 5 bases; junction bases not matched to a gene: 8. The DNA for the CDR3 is TGTGCCTGGAGGGGGGACAGGCTTAAAACTGAAGCTTTCTTT. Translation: CAWRGDRLKTEAFF.

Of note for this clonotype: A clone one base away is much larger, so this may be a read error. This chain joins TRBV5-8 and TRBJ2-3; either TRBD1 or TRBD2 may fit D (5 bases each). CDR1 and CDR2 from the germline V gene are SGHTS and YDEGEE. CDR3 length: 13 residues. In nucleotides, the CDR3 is TGTGCCAGCAGCTGGGGGTTGACAGATATGCAGTATTTT. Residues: CASSWGLTDMQYF.

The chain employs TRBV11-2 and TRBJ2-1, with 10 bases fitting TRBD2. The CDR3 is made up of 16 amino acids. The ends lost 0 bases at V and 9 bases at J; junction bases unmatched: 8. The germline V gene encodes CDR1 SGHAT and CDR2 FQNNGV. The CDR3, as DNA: TGTGCCAGCAGCTTAGATCAGCTAGCGGGAGTCCCTGAGCAGTTCTTC. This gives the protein CASSLDQLAGVPEQFF.